These 24 T cell receptor beta chains were sequenced from one sample in a study of T cells after posttransplantation cyclophosphamide. Clones were read by immunoSEQ multiplex PCR, and TCRdb kept only the in-frame ones, dropping some. This sample has 30,000 to 40,000 clones, each found more than once. Sequencing was carried out using PBMCs. These receptors all come from a man aged 50 to 60 in good health, CMV-negative, and a related stem cell transplant donor.

This clone appeared many times. CDR3 sequence reads: CASSPQPNYGYTF. The CDR3 DNA sequence: TGTGCCAGCAGTCCACAGCCTAACTATGGCTACACCTTC. The chain recombines TRBV27 with TRBJ1-2; D call uncertain. The CDR3 contains 13 residues. Germline V gene lookup returns CDR1 MNHEY and CDR2 SMNVEV (reference sequence). V was cut by 5 bases and J by 0 bases, with 7 bases left in between.

This clone was observed at least ten times. V and J are TRBV6-6 and TRBJ2-4; 10 bases line up with TRBD1. The CDR3 has 14 residues. In germline, CDR1 is MNHNY, CDR2 SVGAGI (reference sequence). The V gene end was trimmed by 2 bases and the J gene end by 7 bases; junction bases not matched to a gene: 2. The CDR3 spells CASSYADRGNIQYF. CDR3 DNA sequence: TGTGCCAGCAGTTACGCGGACAGGGGGAACATTCAGTACTTC.

This clone was seen repeatedly, ten times or more. The chain is built from TRBV4-3 and TRBJ2-7, with 9 bases aligning to TRBD1. CDR1 is LGHNA and CDR2 is YSLEER in the germline V gene. The CDR3 is 17 residues long. V shed 0 bases, J shed 4 bases, and the junction held 10 bases outside the gene matches. The CDR3 reads CASSQESGGTGRYEQYF. The DNA of the CDR3 is TGCGCCAGCAGCCAAGAAAGTGGGGGGACAGGGAGGTACGAGCAGTACTTC.

This clone was seen a few times. Other DNA sequences in this specimen translate into the identical CDR3. J is TRBJ1-1 and V is TRBV10-3; D might be TRBD1 (6 bases). CDR1 and CDR2 (germline): ENHRY, SYGVKD. V gave up 6 bases and J gave up 2 bases, with 13 bases separating them. This CDR3 spans 14 amino acids. CDR3 in amino acids: CAIRETGRNTEAFF. DNA of the CDR3: TGTGCCATCAGGGAGACAGGCCGTAACACTGAAGCTTTCTTT.

This clone was recorded a few times. This chain links TRBV5-1 with TRBJ2-3, with D tentatively TRBD1 (5 bases). V was pared by 0 bases and J by 0 bases, with 11 bases between. Germline V lookup: CDR1 SGHRS, CDR2 YFSETQ. The CDR3 covers 16 residues. CDR3 bases: TGCGCCAGCAGCTTGGTAGTGCAGGGTAGCACAGATACGCAGTATTTT. Amino acid sequence: CASSLVVQGSTDTQYF.

This clone was picked up a small number of times. The chain is built from TRBV11-2 and TRBJ2-5; D is undetermined. Near its end, the DNA agrees better with TRBJ2-7, so the J call may be wrong. The germline V gene encodes CDR1 SGHAT and CDR2 FQNNGV. The CDR3 loop spans 12 amino acids. The CDR3 sequence: CASSLAEYEQYF. As DNA, the CDR3 is TGTGCCAGCAGCTTAGCGGAGTACGAGCAGTACTTC.

This clone has just a few counts. The CDR3 loop reads CASSLGVGGNTDTQYF. As DNA, the CDR3 is TGTGCCAGCAGCTTAGGAGTGGGGGGGAACACAGATACGCAGTATTTT. J is TRBJ2-3 and V is TRBV11-2, with 7 positions matching TRBD2. V dropped 1 base and J dropped 2; count of bases not matched to a gene: 6. Germline V CDR1 and CDR2: SGHAT, FQNNGV. The CDR3 contains 16 residues.

In this sample, this clone turned up many times. V and J are TRBV9 and TRBJ1-1, with 7 positions matching TRBD1. V shed 4 bases and J 2 bases; nucleotides not matched to a gene: 8. The CDR3 has 15 residues. CDR1 and CDR2 (germline): SGDLS, YYNGEE. The CDR3 loop is CASSPQGGKNTEAFF. Here the CDR3 DNA reads TGTGCCAGCAGCCCTCAAGGGGGCAAAAACACTGAAGCTTTCTTT.

Regarding this clone: One end of the junction fails to match germline, which may point to a read error. The rearrangement uses TRBV5-1 and TRBJ2-3, with D possibly being TRBD2 (5 bases). This CDR3 is 14 amino acids long. Germline CDR1 reads SGHRS; CDR2 reads YFSETQ. The CDR3 loop is CASGLISRSGTQYF. In nucleotides, the CDR3 is TGCGCCAGCGGCTTGATTTCCCGGAGCGGTACGCAGTATTTT. The whole variable domain, filled in from reference TRBV5-1 and TRBJ2-3, reads KAGVTQTPRYLIKTRGQQVTLSCSPISGHRSVSWYQQTPGQGLQFLFEYFSETQRNKGNFPGRFSGRQFSNSRSEMNVSTLELGDSALYLCASGLISRSGTQYFGPGTRLTVL.

This clone was seen at least ten times. The gene calls are TRBV2 and TRBJ2-2; 12 bases align to TRBD1. The ends lost 7 bases at V and 9 bases at J; junction bases unmatched: 6. The V gene's germline CDR1 is SNHLY and CDR2 FYNNEI. CDR3 length: 14 residues. The CDR3 reads CASTAGTGGRELFF. In nucleotides, the CDR3 is TGTGCCAGCACAGCCGGGACAGGGGGCCGGGAGCTGTTTTTT.

This clone was seen ten or more times. The chain is built from TRBV5-1 and TRBJ2-6; 7 bases fit TRBD1. Germline assignment: CDR1 SGHRS and CDR2 YFSETQ. This CDR3 has 17 residues. Losses at the gene ends were 6 bases for V and 2 bases for J; bases not matched to a gene: 11. The DNA of the CDR3 is TGCGCCAGCACCCTTCCCACAGGGGCCCCTGGGGCCAACGTCCTGACTTTC. Encoded protein: CASTLPTGAPGANVLTF.

In this sample, this clone turned up many times. This CDR3 is also generated by other DNA sequences in the sample. The J gene is TRBJ2-3, the V gene TRBV7-8; 9 nucleotides match TRBD2. The CDR3 spans 19 residues. J lost 0 bases, V lost 0 bases, and 10 bases had no gene match. CDR1 SGHVS and CDR2 FQNEAQ come from the germline V gene. CDR3 residues: CASSLAWSSGESSTDTQYF. In nucleotides, the CDR3 is TGTGCCAGCAGCTTAGCATGGTCTAGCGGGGAATCTAGCACAGATACGCAGTATTTT.

This clone was detected only a few times. V and J are TRBV6-1 and TRBJ2-7; TRBD1 matches at 9 bases. Germline assignment: CDR1 MNHNS and CDR2 SASEGT. CDR3 length equals 13 residues. The V and J ends lost 8 bases and 1 base, in that order; junction bases with no gene match: 3. The CDR3 loop is CASWDRDSYEQYF. The CDR3 coding sequence is TGTGCCAGCTGGGACAGGGATTCCTACGAGCAGTACTTC.

This clone was detected many times. This chain joins TRBV7-6 and TRBJ1-2, with 7 bases identical to TRBD1. Germline values: CDR1 SGHVS, CDR2 FNYEAQ. This CDR3 is built from 14 residues. The V and J ends lost 5 bases and 8 bases, in that order; junction bases with no gene match: 11. The CDR3 DNA reads as TGTGCCAGCAGCCGGGGACAGTGGCCTGAAGGCTACACCTTC. Protein sequence: CASSRGQWPEGYTF.

This clone was counted between two and nine times. The V gene is TRBV20-1, the J gene TRBJ2-7; D gene uncertain. Germline values: CDR1 DFQATT, CDR2 SNEGSKA (reference sequence). The CDR3 runs to 11 residues. Between the trimmed V and J ends, which lost 1 base and 4 bases, there was a span of 5 bases. The CDR3 reads CSARVLYEQYF. CDR3 sequence (DNA): TGCAGTGCTAGAGTATTGTACGAGCAGTACTTC.

This clone was counted ten times or more. The chain carries TRBV7-9 and TRBJ2-1; possible D gene TRBD2, 6 bases. CDR1 SEHNR and CDR2 FQNEAQ come from the germline V gene (reference sequence). This CDR3 region has 15 residues. Trimming shortened V by 5 bases and J by 9 bases, and 20 bases separated the two germline ends. The CDR3 region is CASSPPRGSSIEQFF. The CDR3 DNA follows: TGTGCCAGCAGCCCACCTCGGGGGTCTAGTATTGAGCAGTTCTTC. The full variable domain, with the rest looked up from reference TRBV7-9 and TRBJ2-1, is DTGVSQNPRHKITKRGQNVTFRCDPISEHNRLYWYRQTLGQGPEFLTYFQNEAQLEKSRLLSDRFSAERPKGSFSTLEIQRTEQGDSAMYLCASSPPRGSSIEQFFGPGTRLTVL.

This clone has a count of ten or more. V is TRBV2 and J is TRBJ1-6; no reliable D call. Per the germline V gene, CDR1 is SNHLY and CDR2 is FYNNEI. Trimming stripped 6 bases from V and 9 bases from J, with 9 bases between. CDR3 size: 12 residues. CDR3 bases: TGTGCCAGCAGCGCAGGCGCTTCACCCCTCCACTTT. Protein: CASSAGASPLHF.

This clone has ten or more counts. The chain combines TRBV4-1 with TRBJ1-5; TRBD1 matches at 9 bases. This CDR3 is built from 14 residues. V trimming: 3 bases; J trimming: 9 bases; junction bases outside the gene matches: 6. Per the germline V gene, CDR1 is MGHRA and CDR2 is YSYEKL. DNA for the CDR3: TGCGCCAGCAGCCAGACGGACAGGGGAAGGCCCCAGCATTTT. Amino acids: CASSQTDRGRPQHF.

This clone occurred many times. V is TRBV14 and J is TRBJ1-1, with TRBD1 identical over 8 bases. Germline CDR1 is SGHDN and CDR2 is FVKESK. Trimming removed 2 bases from V and 0 bases from J; junction bases left unmatched: 5. This CDR3 has 16 amino acids. This CDR3 reads CASSQRTGNVNTEAFF. The CDR3 nucleotides read TGTGCCAGCAGCCAACGGACAGGGAACGTGAACACTGAAGCTTTCTTT.

There are many counts of this clone. The V gene is TRBV7-2, the J gene TRBJ2-7; possible D gene TRBD1, 5 bases. This CDR3 region has 14 residues. The germline V and J ends were trimmed by 3 bases and 0 bases, with 9 bases remaining between them. CDR1 SGHTA and CDR2 FQGNSA come from the germline V gene. The CDR3 DNA sequence: TGTGCCAGCAGCTTCCGACAGAGCTCCTACGAGCAGTACTTC. Protein sequence: CASSFRQSSYEQYF.

The rearrangement joins TRBV7-3 to TRBJ1-1; 9 bases agree with TRBD1. This CDR3 has 14 amino acids. CDR1 and CDR2 (germline): SGHTA, FQGTGA. V trimming: 6 bases; J trimming: 10 bases; junction bases outside the gene matches: 12. Here the CDR3 reads CASRSDRDRERAFF. The CDR3 DNA sequence: TGTGCCAGCAGAAGTGACCGGGACAGGGAGCGAGCTTTCTTT. Complete variable domain (other parts from reference TRBV7-3 and TRBJ1-1): GAGVSQTPSNKVTEKGKYVELRCDPISGHTALYWYRQSLGQGPEFLIYFQGTGAADDSGLPNDRFFAVRPEGSVSTLKIQRTERGDSAVYLCASRSDRDRERAFFGQGTRLTVV.

The sample holds many counts of this clone. The chain couples TRBV11-3 to TRBJ2-7; no clear D. The V gene lost 5 bases and the J gene lost 7 bases, with 15 bases spanning the gap. CDR1 is SGHNT, CDR2 YENEEA, per germline. The CDR3 consists of 13 residues. The CDR3 region is CASSRGLIGEQYF. The CDR3 region has the DNA TGTGCCAGCAGCCGAGGCCTTATTGGGGAGCAGTACTTC.

Ten or more counts support this clone. The chain combines TRBV5-1 with TRBJ1-1; D may be TRBD1 (5 bases). V shed 1 base and J shed 2 bases, with 15 bases lying between them. This CDR3 contains 16 residues. From germline, CDR1 is SGHRS and CDR2 YFSETQ. CDR3 coding DNA: TGCGCCAGCAGCTTGTCGATTCAGGGCGGAAACACTGAAGCTTTCTTT. Amino acid sequence: CASSLSIQGGNTEAFF.

This clone showed up many times. The chain couples TRBV11-2 to TRBJ2-7; D gene unclear. Looked up from germline, CDR1 is SGHAT and CDR2 is FQNNGV. This CDR3 comprises 11 residues. The V and J ends lost 6 bases and 3 bases respectively, with 6 bases between them. CDR3 residues: CASSKIYEQYF. CDR3 nucleotides: TGTGCCAGCAGTAAAATCTACGAGCAGTACTTC. Combining the CDR3 with reference TRBV11-2 and TRBJ2-7 gives the whole variable domain EAGVAQSPRYKIIEKRQSVAFWCNPISGHATLYWYQQILGQGPKLLIQFQNNGVVDDSQLPKDRFSAERLKGVDSTLKIQPAKLEDSAVYLCASSKIYEQYFGPGTRLTVT.